One sample yielded the 11 T cell receptor beta chains listed below, sequenced in a study of shared clonotypes between healthy human individuals. TCRdb's copy holds only in-frame clones and misses some; the assay was immunoSEQ multiplex PCR. The sample lists over a million clones; roughly 95% were seen once. The sample comprised naive CD4+ T cells sorted from blood. Subset reported: CD45RA+ positively selected. The receptors were sampled from a man aged 25-45 years in good health.

V and J are TRBV18 and TRBJ2-1, with D perhaps assigned TRBD1 or TRBD2 (5 bases each). Trimming left V 4 bases short and J 6 bases short, with 16 bases between. Germline CDR1 is KGHSH and CDR2 is LQKENI. This CDR3 region has 15 residues. In nucleotides, the CDR3 is TGTGCCAGCTCACAAGAGATAAGGGGAGCCAATGAGCAGTTCTTC. Translation: CASSQEIRGANEQFF.

This clone was picked up one time. The CDR3 DNA is TGCACCAGCAGCAGCGCGGCTAGCGGCTCCTACGAGCAGTACTTC. Residues: CTSSSAASGSYEQYF. The J gene is TRBJ2-7, the V gene TRBV1; the listed D gene, TRBD2, was not tested against the DNA. TRBV1 is flagged as a pseudogene. This CDR3 comprises 15 residues.

About this clone: This sample includes further DNA sequences coding for the same CDR3. The rearrangement uses TRBV5-1 and TRBJ2-1, with unresolved D. This CDR3 has 14 amino acids. Germline CDR1 is SGHRS and CDR2 is YFSETQ. Trimming shortened V by 0 bases and J by 1 base, and 5 bases separated the two germline ends. In nucleotides, the CDR3 is TGCGCCAGCAGCTTGGAGTCATCCTACAATGAGCAGTTCTTC. Translation: CASSLESSYNEQFF.

V usage is TRBV7-2 and J usage is TRBJ1-3; no clear D gene. The germline V gene has CDR1 SGHTA and CDR2 FQGNSA. The CDR3 contains 16 residues. Trimming pared 0 bases from V and 0 bases from J, leaving 9 bases between. CDR3 protein: CASSLAPSSSGNTIYF. CDR3 nucleotides: TGTGCCAGCAGCTTAGCCCCCTCGAGCTCTGGAAACACCATATATTTT.

This rearrangement joins TRBV28 to TRBJ2-3; 11 nucleotides agree with TRBD2. CDR3 size: 15 residues. Germline CDR1 reads MDHEN; CDR2 reads SYDVKM. The V gene end was trimmed by 4 bases and the J gene end by 4 bases; junction bases not matched to a gene: 4. DNA for the CDR3: TGTGCCAGCAGTTGGCTAGCGGGGGGCTCAGATACGCAGTATTTT. As protein: CASSWLAGGSDTQYF.

This sequence joins TRBV28 and TRBJ1-4; maybe TRBD1 (5 bases). The CDR3 totals 12 residues. Trimming left V 11 bases short and J 8 bases short, with 15 bases between. Germline V lookup: CDR1 MDHEN, CDR2 SYDVKM. CDR3 region: CAGGRGGEKLFF. CDR3 DNA sequence: TGTGCCGGAGGGAGGGGAGGCGAAAAACTGTTTTTT.

The chain employs TRBV2 and TRBJ1-1; 8 bases align to TRBD1. Germline lookup yields CDR1 SNHLY and CDR2 FYNNEI. Trimming took 7 bases from V and 1 from J; bases not matched to a gene: 5. This CDR3 region has 14 residues. CDR3 amino acids: CASTSGQENTEAFF. CDR3 sequence (DNA): TGTGCCAGCACCTCGGGACAGGAGAACACTGAAGCTTTCTTT. The variable domain in full, completed from reference TRBV2 and TRBJ1-1, reads EPEVTQTPSHQVTQMGQEVILRCVPISNHLYFYWYRQILGQKVEFLVSFYNNEISEKSEIFDDQFSVERPDGSNFTLKIRSTKLEDSAMYFCASTSGQENTEAFFGQGTRLTVV.

The genes are TRBV6-6 and TRBJ1-1; D uncertain. Trimming shortened V by 4 bases and J by 5 bases, and 17 bases separated the two germline ends. The V gene's germline CDR1 is MNHNY and CDR2 SVGAGI (reference sequence). The CDR3 has 15 amino acids. This CDR3 is CASSSTGSRETEAFF. The CDR3 nucleotides read TGTGCCAGCAGTTCGACCGGGTCTAGGGAAACTGAAGCTTTCTTT.

J is TRBJ2-7 and V is TRBV7-8, with D perhaps being TRBD1 or TRBD2 (5 bases each). The length of the CDR3 is 15 residues. Per the germline V gene, CDR1 is SGHVS and CDR2 is FQNEAQ. The ends were cut back, 1 base at V and 6 bases at J, with 16 bases in the middle. The CDR3 protein is CASSLDPGPASEQYF. CDR3 DNA: TGTGCCAGCAGCTTAGATCCGGGACCTGCGAGCGAGCAGTACTTC.

V gene TRBV15 combines with J gene TRBJ1-4; D is unresolved. V lost 7 bases and J lost 5, with 20 bases in between. This CDR3 is 16 amino acids long. Germline lookup yields CDR1 LNHNV and CDR2 YYDKDF (reference sequence). CDR3 residues: CATTPRSLSQNEKLFF. In DNA, the CDR3 is TGTGCCACCACCCCGAGGAGCCTGTCCCAGAATGAAAAACTGTTTTTT. The whole variable domain, remainder taken from reference TRBV15 and TRBJ1-4, is DAMVIQNPRYQVTQFGKPVTLSCSQTLNHNVMYWYQQKSSQAPKLLFHYYDKDFNNEADTPDNFQSRRPNTSFCFLDIRSPGLGDTAMYLCATTPRSLSQNEKLFFGSGTQLSVL.

The genes are TRBV27 and TRBJ2-3; TRBD2 aligns across 12 bases. J lost 1 base, V lost 5 bases, and 7 bases had no gene match. From germline, CDR1 is MNHEY and CDR2 SMNVEV (reference sequence). The CDR3 runs to 17 residues. CDR3 nucleotides: TGTGCCAGCAGTCCTACTAGCGGGAGGTACGGCACAGATACGCAGTATTTT. Its translation: CASSPTSGRYGTDTQYF.